The present TCR beta chain was sequenced within a study of OX40 agonist ivuxolimab in advanced cancers. Looking at the study overall: Dose-escalation patients' cancers were hepatocellular carcinoma, melanoma, renal cell or head and neck cancer.

Study findings and constraints: In the expanded peripheral T cells, antigen specificity was never determined.

Germline V gene data show CDR1 as SEHNR and CDR2 as FQNEAQ (reference sequence). The CDR3 contains 17 residues. The V gene lost 6 bases and the J gene lost 4 bases, with 23 bases spanning the gap. With baseline, cycle 4 day 1, and cycle 7 day 1 as timepoints, blood was sampled. Remarks on this clone: Its specificity is not known.

Clones were sequenced by immunoSEQ multiplex PCR, and TCRdb holds only the in-frame ones, with some missing. The data contain 100,000 or so clones, about nine tenths of them singletons. The sequence was collected from an adult with an advanced solid tumor such as melanoma, head and neck, liver or kidney cancer. The sample was CD4+ or CD8+ T cells sorted from blood, taken in a trial of the OX40 agonist ivuxolimab. The chain carries TRBV7-9 and TRBJ2-3; maybe TRBD1 (6 bases). This chain's CDR3 is CASRFIRDTLFPDTQYF. CDR3 DNA: TGTGCCAGCAGATTCATCCGGGACACACTTTTCCCAGATACGCAGTATTTT.